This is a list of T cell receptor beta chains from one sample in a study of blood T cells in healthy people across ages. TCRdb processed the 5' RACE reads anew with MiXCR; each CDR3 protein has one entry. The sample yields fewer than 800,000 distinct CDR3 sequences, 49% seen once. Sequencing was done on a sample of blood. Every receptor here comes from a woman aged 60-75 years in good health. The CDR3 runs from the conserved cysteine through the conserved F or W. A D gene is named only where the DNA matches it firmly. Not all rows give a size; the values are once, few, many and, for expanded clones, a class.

CASSSPTGRGAGELFF | TGTGCCAGCAGCTCCCCGACAGGGAGGGGCGCCGGGGAGCTGTTTTTT | TRBV7-7 | NA | NA | TRBJ2-2
CASKVGGEGNEQFF | TGTGCCAGCAAGGTTGGGGGAGAGGGCAATGAGCAGTTCTTC | TRBV7-9 | many | NA | TRBJ2-1
CASSQARGQGTYTQYF | TGCGCCAGCAGCCAAGCCCGGGGACAGGGAACTTATACGCAGTATTTT | TRBV4-3 | NA | TRBD1 | TRBJ2-3
CASSAQNYGQYF | TGTGCCAGCAGTGCACAAAACTACGGGCAGTACTTC | TRBV6-6 | NA | NA | TRBJ2-5
CASSEARKRPINEQFF | TGTGCCAGCAGTGAGGCGAGGAAGCGGCCAATCAATGAGCAGTTCTTC | TRBV28 | NA | NA | TRBJ2-1
CDSRPDSGRGTDTQYF | TGTGACAGCAGACCCGATAGCGGAAGAGGCACAGATACGCAGTATTTT | TRBV12-3/TRBV12-4 | NA | NA | TRBJ2-3
CAISESKANYGYTF | TGTGCCATCAGTGAGTCGAAGGCTAACTATGGCTACACCTTC | TRBV10-3 | few | NA | TRBJ1-2
CASTELGFSNTEAFF | TGTGCCAGCACCGAATTGGGGTTTTCAAACACTGAAGCTTTCTTT | TRBV5-4 | NA | NA | TRBJ1-1
CASSHPNTEKRYGYTF | TGTGCCAGCAGCCACCCTAATACGGAGAAGCGCTATGGCTACACCTTC | TRBV7-2 | NA | NA | TRBJ1-2
CASSSAGQNYGYTF | TGTGCCAGCAGCTCCGCCGGACAGAACTATGGCTACACCTTC | TRBV7-9 | NA | NA | TRBJ1-2
CASRPNPGQGVNEQYF | TGTGCCAGCAGGCCAAACCCGGGACAGGGAGTTAATGAGCAGTACTTC | TRBV11-1 | NA | TRBD1 | TRBJ2-5
CASSFGDREETQYF | TGTGCCAGCAGTTTTGGGGACAGGGAAGAGACCCAGTACTTC | TRBV28 | few | TRBD1 | TRBJ2-5
CASGFNISTDAQYF | TGTGCCAGCGGGTTTAACATCAGCACAGATGCGCAGTATTTT | TRBV21-1 | NA | NA | TRBJ2-3
CASIRKGYTSGERNEQFF | TGTGCCAGCATTAGGAAGGGGTATACTAGCGGGGAACGTAATGAGCAGTTCTTC | TRBV3-1 | NA | TRBD2 | TRBJ2-1
CASSPQFGHEQYF | TGTGCCAGCAGTCCCCAGTTCGGCCACGAGCAGTACTTC | TRBV28 | NA | NA | TRBJ2-7
CASSPIGEATYEQYF | TGTGCCAGCAGTCCAATCGGAGAGGCTACCTACGAGCAGTACTTC | TRBV28 | NA | NA | TRBJ2-7
CASSQGPSGSASDEQFF | TGCGCCAGCAGCCAAGGTCCGAGCGGGAGCGCGTCCGACGAGCAGTTCTTC | TRBV4-3 | many | TRBD2 | TRBJ2-1
CASSVVSGSSTDTQYF | TGTGCCAGCAGCGTAGTTAGCGGGAGTTCCACAGATACGCAGTATTTT | TRBV9 | NA | TRBD2 | TRBJ2-3
CASSAARTGETYEQYF | TGCGCCAGCAGCGCGGCCCGGACAGGGGAAACCTACGAGCAGTACTTC | TRBV5-1 | few | TRBD1 | TRBJ2-7
CASSPFLQETQYF | TGCGCCAGCAGCCCCTTTTTGCAAGAGACCCAGTACTTC | TRBV5-1 | NA | NA | TRBJ2-5
CAWSEGIHYEQYF | TGTGCCTGGAGTGAGGGGATTCACTACGAGCAGTACTTC | TRBV30 | NA | NA | TRBJ2-7
CSARGAIPQYEQYF | TGCAGTGCTAGAGGGGCTATACCTCAATACGAGCAGTACTTC | TRBV20-1 | NA | NA | TRBJ2-7
CSARGDSLHTEAFF | TGCAGTGCTAGGGGGGACAGTCTACACACTGAAGCTTTCTTT | TRBV20-1 | NA | TRBD1 | TRBJ1-1
CASIQGRGTKNIQYF | TGTGCCAGCATCCAAGGAAGGGGGACCAAAAACATTCAGTACTTC | TRBV3-1 | NA | NA | TRBJ2-4
CASSSSGGSNEQFF | TGCGCCAGCAGCTCCTCCGGGGGGTCGAACGAGCAGTTCTTC | TRBV5-1 | NA | TRBD2 | TRBJ2-1
CSARVLNTEAFF | TGCAGTGCTAGAGTTTTGAACACTGAAGCTTTCTTT | TRBV20-1 | few | NA | TRBJ1-1
CASSYRDSNYGYTF | TGTGCCAGCAGTTACAGGGACAGTAACTATGGCTACACCTTC | TRBV6-5 | NA | TRBD1 | TRBJ1-2
CASRQTGTGNGYTF | TGTGCCAGCAGACAAACAGGGACGGGAAACGGCTACACCTTC | TRBV2 | few | NA | TRBJ1-2
CASSFGAKETQYF | TGCGCCAGCAGCTTCGGAGCGAAGGAGACCCAGTACTTC | TRBV5-1 | few | NA | TRBJ2-5
CASKATGAVETQYF | TGCGCCAGCAAGGCTACAGGGGCGGTGGAGACCCAGTACTTC | TRBV5-1 | few | TRBD1 | TRBJ2-5
CASSFKYEQYF | TGTGCCAGCAGTTTCAAATACGAGCAGTACTTC | TRBV12-3/TRBV12-4 | few | NA | TRBJ2-7
CASSQPTSGPYSGRKETQYF | TGTGCCAGCAGCCAGCCAACTAGCGGCCCGTATAGCGGGAGGAAGGAGACCCAGTACTTC | TRBV3-1 | few | TRBD2 | TRBJ2-5
CASSSQRLAGGYEQYF | TGTGCCAGCAGTTCGCAACGACTAGCGGGAGGTTATGAGCAGTACTTC | TRBV27 | once | TRBD2 | TRBJ2-5
CASSLEDSLSYEQYF | TGTGCCAGCAGCTTGGAGGACAGCTTATCCTACGAGCAGTACTTC | TRBV5-6 | few | NA | TRBJ2-7
CASGGTGPYNEQFF | TGTGCCAGCGGGGGGACTGGCCCCTACAATGAGCAGTTCTTC | TRBV6-5 | NA | NA | TRBJ2-1
CASSTYGQGAVNEQYF | TGTGCCAGCAGCACGTATGGACAGGGGGCTGTCAACGAGCAGTACTTC | TRBV9 | few | TRBD1 | TRBJ2-7
CSARDFRGFETQYF | TGCAGTGCTAGAGATTTTAGGGGTTTTGAGACCCAGTACTTC | TRBV20-1 | few | NA | TRBJ2-5
CSAKDRLAKNIQYF | TGCAGTGCCAAAGACAGATTAGCCAAAAACATTCAGTACTTC | TRBV20-1 | once | NA | TRBJ2-4